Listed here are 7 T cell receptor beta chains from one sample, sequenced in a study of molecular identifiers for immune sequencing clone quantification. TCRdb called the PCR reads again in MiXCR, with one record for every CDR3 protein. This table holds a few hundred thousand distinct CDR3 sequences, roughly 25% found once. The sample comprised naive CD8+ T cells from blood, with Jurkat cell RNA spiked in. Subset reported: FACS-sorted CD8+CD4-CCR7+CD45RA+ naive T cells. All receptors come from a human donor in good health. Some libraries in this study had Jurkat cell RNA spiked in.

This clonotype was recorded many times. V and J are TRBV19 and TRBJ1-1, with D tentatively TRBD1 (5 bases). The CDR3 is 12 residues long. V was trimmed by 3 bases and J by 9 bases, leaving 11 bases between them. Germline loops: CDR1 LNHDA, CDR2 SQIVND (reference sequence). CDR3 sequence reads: CASSIGAVQAFF. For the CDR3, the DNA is TGTGCCAGTAGTATCGGGGCAGTACAAGCTTTCTTT.

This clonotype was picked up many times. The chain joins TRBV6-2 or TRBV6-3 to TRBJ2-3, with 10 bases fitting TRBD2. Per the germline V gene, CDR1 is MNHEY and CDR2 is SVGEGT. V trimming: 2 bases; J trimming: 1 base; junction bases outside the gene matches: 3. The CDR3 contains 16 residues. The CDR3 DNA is TGTGCCAGCAGTTACGGACTAGCGGTGGGCACAGATACGCAGTATTTT. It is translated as CASSYGLAVGTDTQYF.

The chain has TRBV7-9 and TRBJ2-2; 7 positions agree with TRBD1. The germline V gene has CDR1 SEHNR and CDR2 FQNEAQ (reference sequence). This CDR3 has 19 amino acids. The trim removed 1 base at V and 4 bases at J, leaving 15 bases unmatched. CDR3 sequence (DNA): TGTGCCAGCAGCTTAGTACCAGGACAGGCCTCGTGGGGCACCGGGGAGCTGTTTTTT. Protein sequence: CASSLVPGQASWGTGELFF.

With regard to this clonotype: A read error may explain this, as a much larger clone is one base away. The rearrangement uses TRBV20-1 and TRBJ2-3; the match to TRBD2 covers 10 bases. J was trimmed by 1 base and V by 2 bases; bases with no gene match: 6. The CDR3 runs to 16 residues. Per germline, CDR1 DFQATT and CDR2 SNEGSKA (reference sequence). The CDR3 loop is CSARPLTSGGTDTQYF. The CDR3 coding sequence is TGCAGTGCTAGACCACTTACTAGCGGGGGCACAGATACGCAGTATTTT.

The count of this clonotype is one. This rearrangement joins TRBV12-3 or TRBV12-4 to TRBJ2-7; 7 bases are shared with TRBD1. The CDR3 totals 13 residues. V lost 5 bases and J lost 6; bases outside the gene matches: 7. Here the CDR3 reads CASSPTGSSEQYF. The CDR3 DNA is TGTGCCAGCAGTCCGACAGGGTCAAGCGAGCAGTACTTC.

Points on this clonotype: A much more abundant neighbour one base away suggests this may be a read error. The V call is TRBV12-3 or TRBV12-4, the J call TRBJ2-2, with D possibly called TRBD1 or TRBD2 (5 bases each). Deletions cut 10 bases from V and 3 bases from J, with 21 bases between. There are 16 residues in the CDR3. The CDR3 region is CATYPRDPGDTGELFF. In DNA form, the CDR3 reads TGTGCCACCTACCCCAGGGACCCCGGGGACACCGGGGAGCTGTTTTTT.

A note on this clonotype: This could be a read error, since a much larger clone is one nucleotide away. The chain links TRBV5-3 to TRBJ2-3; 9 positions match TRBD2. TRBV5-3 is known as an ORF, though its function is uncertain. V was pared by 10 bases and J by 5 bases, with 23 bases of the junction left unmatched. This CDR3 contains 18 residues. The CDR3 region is CACSLSLAGSSVVDTQYF. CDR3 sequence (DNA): TGTGCCTGCAGCTTGAGTCTAGCGGGGAGTTCCGTTGTAGATACGCAGTATTTT.